This entry concerns a single TCR beta chain. Study processing details: Amplified reference gene primers provided the basis for estimating nucleated cell counts. The repertoire was sequenced with immunoSEQ multiplex PCR; TCRdb's copy has only in-frame clones and lacks some. The V and J calls and clone size come from that table; D and trimming were worked out from the DNA. This sample yields about 310,000 clones, of which around 86% are seen a single time; over 1% belongs to the top ten. This specimen comes from a study of blood T cell repertoires in COVID-19. Overall study: Italy, Spain and the United States were the sources of the convalescent and acute COVID-19 samples. From T cells, B-cell-depleted T cells, or PBMCs came the material, which was cDNA or gDNA.

The sample consisted of peripheral blood. The receptor was derived from a man in his 70s with acute or convalescent COVID-19.

The CDR3 protein is CASSSGTEETQYF. Written as DNA, the CDR3 is TGTGCCAGCAGCTCCGGGACAGAGGAGACCCAGTACTTC. The rearrangement uses TRBV6-5 and TRBJ2-5; the match to TRBD1 covers 7 bases. V shed 6 bases, J shed 5 bases, and the junction held 6 bases outside the gene matches. The CDR3 is 13 amino acids. The V gene's germline CDR1 is MNHEY and CDR2 SVGAGI.